One and the same sample provided the 29 T cell receptor beta chains below, sequenced in a study of shared clonotypes between healthy human individuals (dated by TCRdb to the early 2020s). Receptors were amplified or captured by the immunoSEQ multiplex PCR assay. TCRdb mirrors the immuneACCESS table, restricted to in-frame sequences. Some clones are absent from its copies; in checked studies, under half trace to an unresolved V gene, and the reason for the others is unknown. The sample yields over a million clones; more than 75% were counted once. Approximately 0.52% of the sample is taken by the ten largest. The sequenced sample consisted of memory CD4+ T cells from PBMCs. The sample's cell subset or site label is to be understood as: CD45RA-negative fraction. These receptors all come from a man between 18 and 29 years old in good health. Some clones in this sample may be carry-over from other donors' samples.

The chain has TRBV15 and TRBJ2-2; TRBD2 is a possible D gene (5 bases). CDR3 length equals 17 residues. V lost 4 bases and J lost 4, with 19 bases in between. Germline values: CDR1 LNHNV, CDR2 YYDKDF (reference sequence). In DNA, the CDR3 is TGTGCCACCAGCATTCCACCGGGGAAGCAAGGCACCGGGGAGCTGTTTTTT. Protein sequence: CATSIPPGKQGTGELFF.

In this sample, this clone turned up a few times. V gene TRBV4-3 combines with J gene TRBJ1-5, with D hard to call. Germline values: CDR1 LGHNA, CDR2 YSLEER. The CDR3 runs 14 residues. V gave up 3 bases and J gave up 7 bases, with 13 bases separating them. CDR3 loop: CASSQEWRSQPQHF. CDR3 nucleotides: TGCGCCAGCAGCCAGGAATGGAGAAGCCAGCCCCAGCATTTT.

This sequence joins TRBV2 and TRBJ2-2, with 7 nucleotides matching TRBD1. From germline, CDR1 is SNHLY and CDR2 FYNNEI. Trimming took 6 bases from V and 3 from J; bases not matched to a gene: 13. The CDR3 totals 17 residues. CDR3 in amino acids: CASREPFRDRYTGELFF. DNA for the CDR3: TGTGCCAGCAGGGAGCCATTCCGGGACAGATACACCGGGGAGCTGTTTTTT.

The genes are TRBV19 and TRBJ2-5; tentatively, D is TRBD1 (6 bases). Trimming stripped 5 bases from V and 4 bases from J, with 17 bases between. The CDR3 spans 15 residues. Germline values: CDR1 LNHDA, CDR2 SQIVND (reference sequence). CDR3 sequence reads: CASSDPPGQTETQYF. Written as DNA, the CDR3 is TGTGCCAGTAGTGACCCACCGGGACAAACAGAGACCCAGTACTTC. Full variable domain (rest looked up from reference TRBV19 and TRBJ2-5): DGGITQSPKYLFRKEGQNVTLSCEQNLNHDAMYWYRQDPGQGLRLIYYSQIVNDFQKGDIAEGYSVSREKKESFPLTVTSAQKNPTAFYLCASSDPPGQTETQYFGPGTRLLVL.

The rearrangement uses TRBV7-2 and TRBJ2-2; D possibly uses TRBD1 or TRBD2 (5 bases each). V was cut by 1 base and J by 2 bases, with 11 bases left in between. CDR3 length equals 16 residues. The germline CDR1 and CDR2 sequences are SGHTA and FQGNSA. CDR3 loop: CASSLVGTINTGELFF. In nucleotides, the CDR3 is TGTGCCAGCAGCTTAGTTGGGACCATTAACACCGGGGAGCTGTTTTTT.

J is TRBJ1-5 and V is TRBV28; D possibly corresponds to TRBD1 (5 bases). Germline V CDR1 and CDR2: MDHEN, SYDVKM. This CDR3 has 16 residues. The germline V and J ends were trimmed by 1 base and 6 bases, with 16 bases remaining between them. The CDR3, as DNA: TGTGCCAGCAGTTTATATCTCGGGGGATGGTCTCAGCCCCAGCATTTT. Encoded protein: CASSLYLGGWSQPQHF.

The chain joins TRBV18 to TRBJ1-2, with 7 bases matching TRBD1. CDR3 length: 14 residues. V dropped 0 bases and J dropped 4; count of bases not matched to a gene: 2. Germline V CDR1 and CDR2: KGHSH, LQKENI. DNA of the CDR3: TGTGCCAGCTCACCACCGGACAGGTTCTATGGCTACACCTTC. Translated: CASSPPDRFYGYTF. The full variable domain, rest sourced from reference TRBV18 and TRBJ1-2, is NAGVMQNPRHLVRRRGQEARLRCSPMKGHSHVYWYRQLPEEGLKFMVYLQKENIIDESGMPKERFSAEFPKEGPSILRIQQVVRGDSAAYFCASSPPDRFYGYTFGSGTRLTVV.

V usage is TRBV28 and J usage is TRBJ1-3; 7 nucleotides agree with TRBD1. The J segment lost 0 bases and the V segment lost 5 bases, leaving 7 bases of the junction unmatched. CDR3 length equals 16 residues. CDR1 MDHEN and CDR2 SYDVKM come from the germline V gene. The CDR3: CASSATGQFSGNTIYF. CDR3 nucleotides: TGTGCCAGCAGTGCAACGGGACAGTTCTCTGGAAACACCATATATTTT.

This clone was observed once. J is TRBJ2-5 and V is TRBV19; D unclear. The germline V gene encodes CDR1 LNHDA and CDR2 SQIVND (reference sequence). The CDR3 has 12 amino acids. The germline V and J ends were trimmed by 4 bases and 4 bases, with 7 bases remaining between them. The DNA of the CDR3 is TGTGCCAGTAGTAACCGGTTAGAGACCCAGTACTTC. Its protein product is CASSNRLETQYF.

The CDR3 reads CASSLGVNRGNTEAFF. The CDR3 nucleotides are TGCGCCAGCAGCTTGGGGGTGAATAGAGGGAACACTGAAGCTTTCTTT. The chain uses TRBV5-1 and TRBJ1-1; no reliable D call. Germline-derived CDR1 and CDR2 are SGHRS and YFSETQ. This CDR3 has 16 residues. Trimming cost V 0 bases and J 1 base, with 13 bases left between them.

The V gene is TRBV5-1, the J gene TRBJ2-2; no definite D call. The CDR3 loop spans 14 amino acids. Germline V gives CDR1 SGHRS, CDR2 YFSETQ. With 2 bases removed from V and 4 bases from J, the gap between germline ends came to 9 bases. The CDR3 spells CASSFAAATGELFF. CDR3 bases: TGCGCCAGCAGCTTTGCCGCCGCCACCGGGGAGCTGTTTTTT.

The chain is built from TRBV7-8 and TRBJ1-1; no clear D. Germline values: CDR1 SGHVS, CDR2 FQNEAQ. V gave up 1 base and J gave up 0 bases, with 12 bases separating them. CDR3 length: 16 amino acids. The chain's CDR3 is CASSLVGSRMNTEAFF. CDR3 DNA: TGTGCCAGCAGCTTAGTGGGCAGCCGCATGAACACTGAAGCTTTCTTT.

CDR3 in amino acids: CASSLAGRGEQYF. The CDR3 nucleotides are TGTGCCAGCAGCTTAGCGGGAAGGGGAGAGCAGTACTTC. J is TRBJ2-7 and V is TRBV7-2; maybe TRBD1 (5 bases). The CDR3 is made up of 13 amino acids. V dropped 0 bases and J dropped 7 bases, with 10 bases sitting between them. CDR1 is SGHTA and CDR2 is FQGNSA in the germline V gene. Full variable domain (outside the CDR3, taken from reference TRBV7-2 and TRBJ2-7): GAGVSQSPSNKVTEKGKDVELRCDPISGHTALYWYRQSLGQGLEFLIYFQGNSAPDKSGLPSDRFSAERTGGSVSTLTIQRTQQEDSAVYLCASSLAGRGEQYFGPGTRLTVT.

V is TRBV28 and J is TRBJ2-5, with 7 bases aligning to TRBD2. The germline CDR1 and CDR2 sequences are MDHEN and SYDVKM. Losses at the gene ends were 7 bases for V and 5 bases for J; bases not matched to a gene: 13. This CDR3 region has 15 residues. As DNA, the CDR3 is TGTGCCAGCACCCCCCGGGCTAGCGGTTGGGAGACCCAGTACTTC. Protein product: CASTPRASGWETQYF. The full variable domain, rest sourced from reference TRBV28 and TRBJ2-5, is DVKVTQSSRYLVKRTGEKVFLECVQDMDHENMFWYRQDPGLGLRLIYFSYDVKMKEKGDIPEGYSVSREKKERFSLILESASTNQTSMYLCASTPRASGWETQYFGPGTRLLVL.

This chain uses TRBV4-2 with TRBJ2-6; 8 bases align to TRBD1. CDR1 is LGHNA and CDR2 is YNFKEQ in the germline V gene. The CDR3 runs 17 residues. The junction had 2 bases not matched to a gene; V was cut back by 1 base and J by 0 bases. The CDR3 sequence: CASSQGDRRSGANVLTF. The CDR3 DNA is TGTGCCAGCAGCCAAGGGGACAGGCGCTCTGGGGCCAACGTCCTGACTTTC.

The count of this clone is one. The chain links TRBV5-1 to TRBJ2-7, with 7 positions matching TRBD2. Trimming at V came to 0 bases and at J to 3 bases, leaving 6 bases not matched to a gene. The germline CDR1 and CDR2 sequences are SGHRS and YFSETQ. The CDR3 runs 15 residues. The CDR3 region has the DNA TGCGCCAGCAGCTTGGAGGCTAGCGGCAACTACGAGCAGTACTTC. Translated: CASSLEASGNYEQYF.

This rearrangement joins TRBV28 to TRBJ1-3; TRBD1 aligns across 7 bases. V lost 7 bases, J lost 0 bases, and 9 bases stayed unmatched. The CDR3 has 16 residues. Per germline, CDR1 MDHEN and CDR2 SYDVKM. The CDR3 loop is CASNSDRYFSGNTIYF. The CDR3 nucleotides read TGTGCCAGCAACTCGGACAGGTATTTCTCTGGAAACACCATATATTTT.

The chain couples TRBV5-4 to TRBJ2-3; 10 bases map to TRBD2. Per germline, CDR1 SGHNT and CDR2 YYREEE (reference sequence). V shed 4 bases, J shed 6 bases, and the junction held 17 bases outside the gene matches. CDR3 length: 18 amino acids. The CDR3, as DNA: TGTGCCAGCAGCCCCACCCTGCCTATAGCGGGAGGTTCCGATACGCAGTATTTT. Its protein is CASSPTLPIAGGSDTQYF.

The chain joins TRBV7-8 to TRBJ2-7, with 8 positions matching TRBD1. This CDR3 comprises 15 residues. The ends lost 1 base at V and 2 bases at J; junction bases unmatched: 4. In germline, CDR1 is SGHVS, CDR2 FQNEAQ. CDR3 in DNA: TGTGCCAGCAGCTTAGGCGGGACAGGTCCCTACGAGCAGTACTTC. This translates into CASSLGGTGPYEQYF. The full variable domain, in which reference TRBV7-8 and TRBJ2-7 provide the parts outside the CDR3, is GAGVSQSPRYKVAKRGQDVALRCDPISGHVSLFWYQQALGQGPEFLTYFQNEAQLDKSGLPSDRFFAERPEGSVSTLKIQRTQQEDSAVYLCASSLGGTGPYEQYFGPGTRLTVT.

V and J are TRBV11-2 and TRBJ2-5, with 10 bases matching TRBD2. The trim removed 3 bases at V and 4 bases at J, leaving 8 bases unmatched. The CDR3 sequence is 16 residues long. Germline-derived CDR1 and CDR2 are SGHAT and FQNNGV. CDR3 nucleotide sequence: TGTGCCAGCAGCTTCTCAGCGGGAGGGCCCTTAGAGACCCAGTACTTC. Translation: CASSFSAGGPLETQYF.

The chain combines TRBV7-8 with TRBJ1-1; unclear D gene. Germline CDR1 and CDR2: SGHVS and FQNEAQ. There are 11 residues in the CDR3. V lost 3 bases, J lost 7 bases, and 6 bases lay in between. DNA of the CDR3: TGTGCCAGCAGCTTGGCAGTTGAAGCTTTCTTT. Translation gives CASSLAVEAFF.

The CDR3 DNA reads TGTGCCAGCAGCTACCTCAAGGGGGCTAACTATGGCTACACCTTC. It yields the protein CASSYLKGANYGYTF. The V and J genes are TRBV7-9 and TRBJ1-2; TRBD1 is a possible D gene (6 bases). The V and J ends lost 4 bases and 0 bases respectively, with 12 bases between them. Germline V gene sequence: CDR1 SEHNR, CDR2 FQNEAQ (reference sequence). CDR3 length: 15 residues.

The V gene is TRBV7-8, the J gene TRBJ2-7, with D possibly called TRBD1 or TRBD2 (5 bases each). CDR1 is SGHVS, CDR2 FQNEAQ, per germline. This CDR3 region has 15 residues. With 5 bases removed from V and 5 bases from J, the gap between germline ends came to 19 bases. The CDR3 region is CASSPRDPGYDEQYF. CDR3 DNA sequence: TGTGCCAGCAGCCCACGGGACCCCGGGTACGACGAGCAGTACTTC.

A few counts support this clone. This chain connects TRBV28 to TRBJ2-7; 7 bases map to TRBD1. Germline V gene lookup returns CDR1 MDHEN and CDR2 SYDVKM. With V trimmed by 6 bases and J by 7 bases, 6 bases remained unmatched. The CDR3 totals 12 residues. The CDR3 nucleotides read TGTGCCAGCAGCGGGACAGTAAGGGAGCAGTACTTC. Amino acid sequence: CASSGTVREQYF.

V is TRBV28 and J is TRBJ2-5; 7 bases are a match to TRBD1. In germline, CDR1 is MDHEN, CDR2 SYDVKM. V trimming: 8 bases; J trimming: 0 bases; junction bases outside the gene matches: 15. CDR3 size: 17 residues. CDR3 sequence (DNA): TGTGCCAGCCAAGGGGGCGCCTCGGGTGGGTACCAAGAGACCCAGTACTTC. Its translation is CASQGGASGGYQETQYF.

This chain uses TRBV6-1 with TRBJ2-5; a weak D match, TRBD2 (5 bases). The CDR3 has 13 amino acids. V lost 7 bases, J lost 4 bases, and 13 bases lay in between. The germline gives CDR1 MNHNS, CDR2 SASEGT. This CDR3 reads CASTTPGRETQYF. CDR3 DNA sequence: TGTGCCAGCACCACCCCGGGGAGAGAGACCCAGTACTTC.

The gene calls are TRBV23-1 and TRBJ2-7; 12 bases agree with TRBD1. TRBV23-1 counts as an open reading frame of uncertain function. With V trimmed by 5 bases and J by 6 bases, 8 bases remained unmatched. The CDR3 is made up of 15 amino acids. The CDR3 protein is CASSLTGQGAAEQYF. In DNA, the CDR3 is TGCGCCAGCAGTTTAACGGGACAGGGGGCCGCCGAGCAGTACTTC.

The chain employs TRBV5-1 and TRBJ2-1; no firm D call. CDR3 size: 12 residues. Germline V gives CDR1 SGHRS, CDR2 YFSETQ. Deletions cut 0 bases from V and 9 bases from J, with 7 bases between. CDR3: CASSLVASEQFF. In DNA form, the CDR3 reads TGCGCCAGCAGCTTGGTAGCAAGTGAGCAGTTCTTC.

Regarding this clone: Given the absence of the conserved phenylalanine or tryptophan at the CDR3 end, a read error is likely. This sequence joins TRBV4-1 and TRBJ1-1; a weak D match, TRBD1 (6 bases). Germline V gene data show CDR1 as MGHRA and CDR2 as YSYEKL. The CDR3 has 15 amino acids. V lost 4 bases and J lost 11, with 23 bases in between. CDR3 DNA sequence: TGCGCCAGCAGCCTTATAACTTCGGCACAGGGTCTGGCTTTCTCT. Translation: CASSLITSAQGLAFS.